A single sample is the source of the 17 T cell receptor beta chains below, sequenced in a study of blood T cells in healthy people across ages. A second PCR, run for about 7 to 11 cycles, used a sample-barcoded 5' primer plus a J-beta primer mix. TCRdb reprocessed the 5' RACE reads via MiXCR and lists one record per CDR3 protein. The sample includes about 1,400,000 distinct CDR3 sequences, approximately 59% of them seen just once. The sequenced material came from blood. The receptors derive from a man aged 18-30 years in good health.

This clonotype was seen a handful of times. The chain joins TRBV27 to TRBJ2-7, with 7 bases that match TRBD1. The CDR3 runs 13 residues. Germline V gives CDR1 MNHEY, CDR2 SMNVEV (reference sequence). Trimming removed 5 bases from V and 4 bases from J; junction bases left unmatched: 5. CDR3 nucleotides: TGTGCCAGCAGTGGTCACAGGGGATACGAGCAGTACTTC. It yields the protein CASSGHRGYEQYF.

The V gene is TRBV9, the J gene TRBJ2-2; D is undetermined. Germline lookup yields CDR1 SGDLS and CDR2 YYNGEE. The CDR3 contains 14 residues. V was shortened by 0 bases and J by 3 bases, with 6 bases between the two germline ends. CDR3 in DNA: TGTGCCAGCAGCGTAGTCCTAGACACCGGGGAGCTGTTTTTT. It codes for CASSVVLDTGELFF.

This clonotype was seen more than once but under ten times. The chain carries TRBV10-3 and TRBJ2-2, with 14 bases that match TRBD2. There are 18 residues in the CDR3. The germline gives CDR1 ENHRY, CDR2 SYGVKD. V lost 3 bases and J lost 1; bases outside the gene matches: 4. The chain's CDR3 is CAISDRGLAGENTGELFF. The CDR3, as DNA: TGTGCCATCAGTGACCGGGGACTAGCGGGAGAGAACACCGGGGAGCTGTTTTTT.

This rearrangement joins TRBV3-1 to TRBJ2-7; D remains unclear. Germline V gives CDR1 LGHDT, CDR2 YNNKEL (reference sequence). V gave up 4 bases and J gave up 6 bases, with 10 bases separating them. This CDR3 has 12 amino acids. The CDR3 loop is CASSLDVREQYF. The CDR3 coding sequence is TGTGCCAGCAGCCTAGATGTCCGCGAGCAGTACTTC.

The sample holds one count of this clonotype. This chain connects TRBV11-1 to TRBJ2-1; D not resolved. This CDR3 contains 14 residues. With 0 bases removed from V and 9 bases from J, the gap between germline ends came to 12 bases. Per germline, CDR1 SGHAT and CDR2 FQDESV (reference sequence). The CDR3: CASSLARSNGEQFF. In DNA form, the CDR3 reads TGTGCCAGCAGCTTAGCGCGGAGCAACGGTGAGCAGTTCTTC. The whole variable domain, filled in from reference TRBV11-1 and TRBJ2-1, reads EAEVAQSPRYKITEKSQAVAFWCDPISGHATLYWYRQILGQGPELLVQFQDESVVDDSQLPKDRFSAERLKGVDSTLKIQPAELGDSAMYLCASSLARSNGEQFFGPGTRLTVL.

The CDR3 protein is CASSEGPGQPFRFSYEQYF. CDR3 coding DNA: TGTGCCAGCAGCGAAGGGCCGGGACAGCCCTTTCGTTTCTCCTACGAGCAGTACTTC. The chain combines TRBV11-2 with TRBJ2-7; 7 bases map to TRBD1. The CDR3 is 19 residues long. CDR1 and CDR2 from the germline V gene are SGHAT and FQNNGV. The J segment lost 0 bases and the V segment lost 5 bases, leaving 19 bases of the junction unmatched.

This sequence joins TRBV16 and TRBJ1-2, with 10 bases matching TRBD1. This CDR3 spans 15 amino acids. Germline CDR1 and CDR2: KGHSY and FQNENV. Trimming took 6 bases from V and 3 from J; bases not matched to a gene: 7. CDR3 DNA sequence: TGTGCCAGCAGAGCTCGACAGGGGGCCCACTATGGCTACACCTTC. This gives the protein CASRARQGAHYGYTF.

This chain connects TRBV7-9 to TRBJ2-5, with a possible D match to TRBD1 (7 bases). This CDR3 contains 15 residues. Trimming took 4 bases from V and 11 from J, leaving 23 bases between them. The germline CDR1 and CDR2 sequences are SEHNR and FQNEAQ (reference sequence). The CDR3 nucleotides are TGTGCCAGCAGCTCGGGGGACAGCCGACTATTGGAGCAGTACTTC. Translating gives CASSSGDSRLLEQYF.

The CDR3 nucleotides read TGTGCCAGCAGTTCGACAGAGCATTCACCCCTCCACTTT. Translating gives CASSSTEHSPLHF. V gene TRBV27 combines with J gene TRBJ1-6; D may be TRBD1 (5 bases). Trimming removed 4 bases from V and 8 bases from J, with 9 bases in between. Germline V gene sequence: CDR1 MNHEY, CDR2 SMNVEV (reference sequence). The length of the CDR3 is 13 residues.

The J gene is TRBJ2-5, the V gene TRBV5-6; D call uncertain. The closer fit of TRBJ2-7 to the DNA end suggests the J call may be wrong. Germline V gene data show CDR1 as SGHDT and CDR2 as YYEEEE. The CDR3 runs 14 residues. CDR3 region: CASSLPPLHYEQYF. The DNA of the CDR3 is TGTGCCAGCAGCCTACCCCCACTACACTACGAGCAGTACTTC.

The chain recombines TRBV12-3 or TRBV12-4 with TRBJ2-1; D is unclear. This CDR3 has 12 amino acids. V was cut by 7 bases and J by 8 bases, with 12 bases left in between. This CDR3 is CASTLGADEQFF. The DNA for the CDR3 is TGTGCCAGCACTCTCGGTGCGGATGAGCAGTTCTTC.

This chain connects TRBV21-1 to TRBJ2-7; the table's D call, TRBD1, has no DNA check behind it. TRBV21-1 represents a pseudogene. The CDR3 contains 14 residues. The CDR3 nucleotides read TGTGCCAGCAGCAACGTACAGGATTTTGCCGAGCAGTACTTC. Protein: CASSNVQDFAEQYF.

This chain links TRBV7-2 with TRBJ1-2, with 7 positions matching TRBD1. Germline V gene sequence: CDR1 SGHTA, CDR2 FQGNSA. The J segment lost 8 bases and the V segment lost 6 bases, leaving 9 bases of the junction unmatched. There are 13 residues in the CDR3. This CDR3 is CASRPRDSRGYTF. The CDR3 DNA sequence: TGTGCCAGCAGGCCCAGGGACAGCCGGGGCTACACCTTC.

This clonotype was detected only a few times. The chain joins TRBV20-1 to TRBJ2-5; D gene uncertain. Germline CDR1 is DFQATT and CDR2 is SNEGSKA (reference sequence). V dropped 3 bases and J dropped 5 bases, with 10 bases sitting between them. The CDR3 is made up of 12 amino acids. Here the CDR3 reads CSASEEVETQYF. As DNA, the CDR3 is TGCAGTGCTAGTGAGGAAGTGGAGACCCAGTACTTC.

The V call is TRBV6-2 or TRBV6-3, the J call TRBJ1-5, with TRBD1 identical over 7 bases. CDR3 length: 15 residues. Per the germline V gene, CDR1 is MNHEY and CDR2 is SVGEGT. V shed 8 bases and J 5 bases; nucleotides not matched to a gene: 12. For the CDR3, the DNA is TGTGCCAGCGGCGAGAGCCGGGACAGATATCAGCCCCAGCATTTT. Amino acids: CASGESRDRYQPQHF.

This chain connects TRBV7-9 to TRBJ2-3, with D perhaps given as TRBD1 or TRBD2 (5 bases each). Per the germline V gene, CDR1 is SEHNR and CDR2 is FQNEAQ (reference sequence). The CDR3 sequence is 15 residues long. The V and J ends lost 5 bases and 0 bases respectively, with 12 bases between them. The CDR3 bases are TGTGCCAGCAGCAACGTTTGGGACAGCACAGATACGCAGTATTTT. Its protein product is CASSNVWDSTDTQYF.

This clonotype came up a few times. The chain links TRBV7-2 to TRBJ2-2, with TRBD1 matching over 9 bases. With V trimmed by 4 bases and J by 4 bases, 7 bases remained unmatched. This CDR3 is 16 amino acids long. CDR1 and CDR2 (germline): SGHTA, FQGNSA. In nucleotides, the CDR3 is TGTGCCAGCAGCTCCCGGGACAGGGTTAGCACCGGGGAGCTGTTTTTT. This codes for CASSSRDRVSTGELFF.